A single sample is the source of the 10 T cell receptor beta chains below, sequenced in a study of T cell responses to AZD1222 COVID-19 vaccine. Sequencing was performed with immunoSEQ multiplex PCR; in TCRdb, only in-frame clones are kept and a portion is missing. The sample has about 30,000 clones, roughly 90% seen once. The specimen was peripheral blood, collected on day 0 of AZD1222 vaccination. Receptors originate from an adult in good health.

CDR3 DNA sequence: TGTGCCTGTCAGGGGAATCAAGAGACCCAGTACTTC. The encoded protein is CACQGNQETQYF. This chain joins TRBV30 and TRBJ2-5, with D possibly TRBD1 on 6 matching bases. Germline CDR1 GTSNPN, CDR2 SVGIG (reference sequence). Trimming shortened V by 6 bases and J by 2 bases, and 10 bases separated the two germline ends. The CDR3 totals 12 residues.

The chain employs TRBV6-5 and TRBJ1-2, with D possibly matching TRBD1 (5 bases). Trimming shortened V by 6 bases and J by 6 bases, and 14 bases separated the two germline ends. Germline V gives CDR1 MNHEY, CDR2 SVGAGI. CDR3 length: 13 amino acids. CDR3 protein: CASRNGGVNGYTF. The DNA for the CDR3 is TGTGCCAGCAGGAATGGGGGGGTGAATGGCTACACCTTC.

The CDR3 DNA reads as TGCAGCGTGGGAGGAAGCTCTGGAAACACCATATATTTT. As protein: CSVGGSSGNTIYF. V and J are TRBV29-1 and TRBJ1-3; no reliable D call. CDR1 and CDR2 from the germline V gene are SQVTM and ANQGSEA. Trimming took off 6 bases at V and 0 bases at J, with 9 bases between the two ends. This CDR3 contains 13 residues.

The chain couples TRBV11-2 to TRBJ2-3; the match to TRBD2 covers 15 bases. V dropped 5 bases and J dropped 3; count of bases not matched to a gene: 6. The CDR3 is 17 amino acids. Germline V lookup: CDR1 SGHAT, CDR2 FQNNGV. CDR3 DNA sequence: TGTGCCAGCAGCCCTCCAGGACTAGCGGGGGGGACAGATACGCAGTATTTT. This encodes CASSPPGLAGGTDTQYF.

The gene calls are TRBV3-1 (or the pseudogene TRBV3-2) and TRBJ1-6; D is unresolved. The V end lost 6 bases, the J end lost 0 bases, and 9 bases lay between the germline ends. The CDR3 spans 15 residues. CDR1 and CDR2 (germline): LGHDT, YNNKEL (reference sequence). The CDR3 protein is CASSQIDSYNSPLHF. CDR3 bases: TGTGCCAGCAGTCAAATTGACTCCTATAATTCACCCCTCCACTTT.

The chain links TRBV9 to TRBJ1-2, with D possibly being TRBD1 (6 bases). In germline, CDR1 is SGDLS, CDR2 YYNGEE. The CDR3 runs 17 residues. V lost 5 bases and J 7 bases, leaving 27 bases between the germline ends. The CDR3 region is CASSDSGQSHSSVGYTF. DNA for the CDR3: TGTGCCAGCAGTGACTCTGGACAGTCCCACTCCAGCGTTGGCTACACCTTC.

The chain recombines TRBV12-3 or TRBV12-4 with TRBJ1-2, with TRBD1 matching 12 bases. The CDR3 is 13 amino acids. Trimming removed 8 bases from V and 14 bases from J; junction bases left unmatched: 12. CDR3 amino acids: CASAGQGAGIRTF. The DNA of the CDR3 is TGTGCCAGCGCGGGACAGGGGGCAGGGATCAGGACCTTC.

V gene TRBV29-1 combines with J gene TRBJ2-7, with 9 bases matching TRBD1. The CDR3 has 15 amino acids. Trimming at V came to 6 bases and at J to 4 bases, leaving 13 bases not matched to a gene. Per germline, CDR1 SQVTM and CDR2 ANQGSEA. The CDR3: CSVTPTSDRGYEQYF. Written as DNA, the CDR3 is TGCAGCGTAACCCCCACTTCCGACAGGGGGTACGAGCAGTACTTC.

V gene TRBV19 combines with J gene TRBJ2-2, with 10 bases aligning to TRBD1. The trim removed 4 bases at V and 4 bases at J, leaving 3 bases unmatched. Germline CDR1 reads LNHDA; CDR2 reads SQIVND (reference sequence). This CDR3 has 15 amino acids. The CDR3 sequence: CASSRRTGGTGELFF. CDR3 DNA sequence: TGTGCCAGTAGTAGACGGACAGGGGGCACCGGGGAGCTGTTTTTT. The full variable domain, with the rest looked up from reference TRBV19 and TRBJ2-2, is DGGITQSPKYLFRKEGQNVTLSCEQNLNHDAMYWYRQDPGQGLRLIYYSQIVNDFQKGDIAEGYSVSREKKESFPLTVTSAQKNPTAFYLCASSRRTGGTGELFFGEGSRLTVL.

This chain uses TRBV7-2 with TRBJ2-2; possible D gene TRBD1, 6 bases. The V end lost 4 bases, the J end lost 4 bases, and 7 bases lay between the germline ends. The length of the CDR3 is 13 residues. CDR1 and CDR2 (germline): SGHTA, FQGNSA. CDR3 coding DNA: TGTGCCAGCAGCTCAGGGGTCACCGGGGAGCTGTTTTTT. Translated, it gives CASSSGVTGELFF.